This is a list of T cell receptor beta chains from one sample in a study of regulatory T cells in long-lasting Graves disease. TCRdb re-derived calls from the multiplex PCR reads in MiXCR, one entry per CDR3 protein. The table includes around 360,000 distinct CDR3 sequences, roughly 15% detected once. These data were also filed under a second study, of T cells in Graves' hyperthyroidism and ophthalmopathy.

This material consisted of peripheral blood mononuclear cells (PBMCs), taken at new diagnosis, from a patient treated with antithyroid drugs. The receptors were sampled from a woman aged 18-29 years with Graves disease. Each CDR3 is given with its conserved first and last residue. Each record gives: clone size, D gene, V gene, J gene, CDR3 DNA, CDR3 protein. The D gene is left open where the match is weak. Expanded clones are given a class, and other clones once, few, many or no size at all.

size: many
D: TRBD2
V: TRBV12-3/TRBV12-4
J: TRBJ2-7
DNA: TGTGCCAGCAGTTTAAGGACGGGAGGGTACTACGAGCAGTACTTC
CDR3: CASSLRTGGYYEQYF

size: many
D: TRBD1
V: TRBV6-1
J: TRBJ2-5
DNA: TGTGCCAGCAGCCGGGACAGGGGAGAGACCCAGTACTTC
CDR3: CASSRDRGETQYF

size: many
D: TRBD1
V: TRBV7-6
J: TRBJ2-2
DNA: TGTGCCAGCAGCTTAGAGGGGGCGTTCACCGGGGAGCTGTTTTTT
CDR3: CASSLEGAFTGELFF

size: many
D: TRBD2
V: TRBV7-2
J: TRBJ2-5
DNA: TGTGCCAGCAGCTTAGCAGCTAGCGGGGGACAAGAGACCCAGTACTTC
CDR3: CASSLAASGGQETQYF

size: many
D: .
V: TRBV28
J: TRBJ2-7
DNA: TGTGCCAGTCAGAGGGCATACGAGCAGTACTTC
CDR3: CASQRAYEQYF

size: many
D: TRBD2
V: TRBV11-2
J: TRBJ2-7
DNA: TGTGCCAGCAGCTTAGGGACTAGCGGATACTCCTCCTACGAGCAGTACTTC
CDR3: CASSLGTSGYSSYEQYF

size: .
D: .
V: TRBV27
J: TRBJ2-1
DNA: TGTGCCAGCAGAATGGAGGGCAATGAGCAGTTCTTC
CDR3: CASRMEGNEQFF

size: .
D: .
V: TRBV20-1
J: TRBJ1-1
DNA: TGCAGTGCTAAGGTTTACCGGGAAATTGAAGCTTTCTTT
CDR3: CSAKVYREIEAFF

size: many
D: TRBD2
V: TRBV10-1
J: TRBJ2-3
DNA: TGCGCCAGCAGTGACGGGACTAGGGAGTCGGATACGCAGTATTTT
CDR3: CASSDGTRESDTQYF

size: few
D: TRBD2
V: TRBV4-1
J: TRBJ2-3
DNA: TGCGCCAGCAGCCGACTAGCGGGAGGGATGGATACGCAGTATTTT
CDR3: CASSRLAGGMDTQYF

size: many
D: .
V: TRBV5-1
J: TRBJ2-7
DNA: TGCGCCAGCAGCTTGGATGGTGCCCCCTACGAGCAGTACTTC
CDR3: CASSLDGAPYEQYF

size: many
D: .
V: TRBV3-1
J: TRBJ2-1
DNA: TGTGCCAGCAGCCCGGGGGTTCACCGGACCGATGAGCAGTTCTTC
CDR3: CASSPGVHRTDEQFF

size: once
D: .
V: TRBV4-1
J: TRBJ2-7
DNA: TGCGCCAGCAGCGAAATAGGGGTTTCCTACGAGCCGTACTTC
CDR3: CASSEIGVSYEPYF

size: many
D: .
V: TRBV3-1
J: TRBJ2-7
DNA: TGTGCCAGCAGCCAAGTCCACGAGCAGTACTTC
CDR3: CASSQVHEQYF

size: many
D: TRBD1
V: TRBV20-1
J: TRBJ2-5
DNA: TGCAGTGCTCCTAGGACAGGGGACCCAAAGACCCAGTACTTC
CDR3: CSAPRTGDPKTQYF

size: many
D: TRBD1
V: TRBV12-3/TRBV12-4
J: TRBJ1-1
DNA: TGTGCCAGCACCCCCGCAGGGGGGGTCACTGAAGCTTTCTTT
CDR3: CASTPAGGVTEAFF

size: many
D: .
V: TRBV2
J: TRBJ2-3
DNA: TGTGCCAGCAGTGATGGGGTAGATACGCAGTATTTT
CDR3: CASSDGVDTQYF

size: .
D: TRBD1
V: TRBV25-1
J: TRBJ2-7
DNA: TGTGCCAGTTTACCGGGACAGTGCTCCTACGAGCAGTACTTC
CDR3: CASLPGQCSYEQYF

size: many
D: TRBD1
V: TRBV11-2
J: TRBJ1-2
DNA: TGTGCCAGCAGCAGAGGACAGGGGAGCTATGGCTACACCTTC
CDR3: CASSRGQGSYGYTF

size: .
D: .
V: TRBV20-1
J: TRBJ2-3
DNA: TGCAGTGCTAGAGATTCTAGGTCCGACACAGATACGCAGTATTTT
CDR3: CSARDSRSDTDTQYF

size: many
D: TRBD2
V: TRBV11-2
J: TRBJ2-2
DNA: TGTGCCAGCAGCCCGATTACCGGGAGGTCCGGGGAGCTGTTTTTT
CDR3: CASSPITGRSGELFF

size: few
D: .
V: TRBV6-1
J: TRBJ2-6
DNA: TGTGCCAGCAGTCAGGGACTGCTCTCTGGGGCCAACGTCCTGACTTTC
CDR3: CASSQGLLSGANVLTF

size: many
D: .
V: TRBV7-4
J: TRBJ2-7
DNA: TGTGCCAGCAGCTTATTGTCAGGGGGGGCAGGATACGAGCAGTACTTC
CDR3: CASSLLSGGAGYEQYF

size: .
D: TRBD2
V: TRBV18
J: TRBJ2-1
DNA: TGTGCCAGCTCACCACCGCCCGGGGGGGCAGCAGGCGATGAGCAGTTCTTC
CDR3: CASSPPPGGAAGDEQFF

size: many
D: TRBD2
V: TRBV6-9
J: TRBJ2-7
DNA: TGTGCCAGCAGTTATTTTGCTAGCGGGGGACCACCCTCCCACGAGCAGTACTTC
CDR3: CASSYFASGGPPSHEQYF

size: many
D: .
V: TRBV6-1
J: TRBJ2-5
DNA: TGTGCCAGCAGTGAGGTCCTCGGGGCCCAAGAGACCCAGTACTTC
CDR3: CASSEVLGAQETQYF

size: few
D: TRBD2
V: TRBV19
J: TRBJ2-3
DNA: TGTGCCAGTAGTCCGGGACTAGCGGGTCACACAGATACGCAGTATTTT
CDR3: CASSPGLAGHTDTQYF

size: .
D: .
V: TRBV5-1
J: TRBJ2-5
DNA: TGCGCCAGCAGGAGTTATGGACAGACGGAAGACATTCTGTACTTC
CDR3: CASRSYGQTEDILYF

size: .
D: .
V: TRBV7-2
J: TRBJ1-3
DNA: TGTGCCAGCAGCTTAGTTGTAAGGGGTTCTTCTGGAAACACCATATATTTT
CDR3: CASSLVVRGSSGNTIYF

size: many
D: .
V: TRBV20-1
J: TRBJ2-5
DNA: TGCAGTGGGCAACGGATTGACCAAGAGACCCAGTACTTC
CDR3: CSGQRIDQETQYF

size: few
D: .
V: TRBV11-2
J: TRBJ1-4
DNA: TGTGCCAGCAGCTTACAGGGGCTCTATAATGAAAAACTGTTTTTT
CDR3: CASSLQGLYNEKLFF

size: many
D: .
V: TRBV12-3/TRBV12-4
J: TRBJ1-1
DNA: TGTGCCAGCAGTTTATTCGGTCGGGAGAACACTGAAGCTTTCTTT
CDR3: CASSLFGRENTEAFF

size: few
D: .
V: TRBV24-1
J: TRBJ2-5
DNA: TGTGCCACCATGGAAAGTGAGACCCAGTACTTC
CDR3: CATMESETQYF

size: many
D: TRBD1
V: TRBV5-1
J: TRBJ2-1
DNA: TGCGCCAGCAGCTCGATGGGGGACAGAGCCTACAATGAGCAGTTCTTC
CDR3: CASSSMGDRAYNEQFF

size: many
D: .
V: TRBV20-1
J: TRBJ2-7
DNA: TGCAGTGCTAGCCCCTCCTACGAGCAGTACTTC
CDR3: CSASPSYEQYF

size: many
D: .
V: TRBV5-5
J: TRBJ1-1
DNA: TGTGCCAGCCTACCCTGGGACACACGGAACACTGAAGCTTTCTTT
CDR3: CASLPWDTRNTEAFF

size: .
D: .
V: TRBV20-1
J: TRBJ2-3
DNA: TGCAGTGCGGCGGGGGCGGATTATTTT
CDR3: CSAAGADYF

size: .
D: .
V: TRBV7-9
J: TRBJ1-4
DNA: TGTGCCAGCAGCCAACTCGGAACAACTAATGAAAAACTGTTTTTT
CDR3: CASSQLGTTNEKLFF

size: many
D: TRBD2
V: TRBV7-9
J: TRBJ2-1
DNA: TGTGCCAGCAGCACGCGGTTGGCTAGCGGGAGGAACTCCTACAATGAGCAGTTCTTC
CDR3: CASSTRLASGRNSYNEQFF

size: many
D: .
V: TRBV28
J: TRBJ2-7
DNA: TGTGCCAGCAGTTTGGGGGGTTCAACCCCCTACGAGCAGTACTTC
CDR3: CASSLGGSTPYEQYF

size: many
D: TRBD2
V: TRBV6-1
J: TRBJ2-5
DNA: TGTGCCACCTCCAGCGGGGGAGAAGAGACCCAGTACTTC
CDR3: CATSSGGEETQYF

size: few
D: TRBD2
V: TRBV5-1
J: TRBJ2-3
DNA: TGCGCCAGCAGCTTGGCGACTAGCGGCACAGATACGCAGTATTTT
CDR3: CASSLATSGTDTQYF

size: few
D: .
V: TRBV19
J: TRBJ1-1
DNA: TGTGCCAGTAGTATAGTCGGGGACTCTGAAGCTTTCTTT
CDR3: CASSIVGDSEAFF

size: .
D: .
V: TRBV5-5
J: TRBJ2-2
DNA: TGTGCCAGCAGCTTATACATGACTAGTAGTAAGGGGGAGCTGTTTTTT
CDR3: CASSLYMTSSKGELFF

size: few
D: .
V: TRBV5-1
J: TRBJ2-3
DNA: TGTGCCAGCAGCTTGCCGAAGGGTTGGGCCGCGGGGGATACGCAGTATTTT
CDR3: CASSLPKGWAAGDTQYF

size: .
D: TRBD1
V: TRBV3-1
J: TRBJ1-1
DNA: TGTGCCAGCAGCCAAGGCGTGACAGGGGTAGGTGCCCTGAACACTGAAGCTTTCTTT
CDR3: CASSQGVTGVGALNTEAFF

size: many
D: .
V: TRBV30
J: TRBJ1-3
DNA: TGTGCCTGGAGTCCCGAATCTGGAAACACCATATATTTT
CDR3: CAWSPESGNTIYF

size: .
D: .
V: TRBV25-1
J: TRBJ1-5
DNA: TGTGCCAGCAGTGATCAGCTTAGCAATCAGCCCCAGCATTTT
CDR3: CASSDQLSNQPQHF

size: many
D: .
V: TRBV7-8
J: TRBJ1-1
DNA: TGTGCCAGCAGCTTAGCAATAGTGAACACTGAAGCTTTCTTT
CDR3: CASSLAIVNTEAFF

size: .
D: .
V: TRBV5-1
J: TRBJ1-1
DNA: TGCGCCAGCAGCCAAAGGACTTCGAGCACTGAAGCTTTCTTT
CDR3: CASSQRTSSTEAFF

size: many
D: TRBD1
V: TRBV5-6
J: TRBJ1-1
DNA: TGTGCCAGCAAAAATCGAGGGGGCGCTACCCGCACTGAAGCTTTCTTT
CDR3: CASKNRGGATRTEAFF

size: many
D: .
V: TRBV18
J: TRBJ1-5
DNA: TGTGCCAGCTCATCGCAGGCCCCGAATCAGCCCCAGCATTTT
CDR3: CASSSQAPNQPQHF

size: many
D: .
V: TRBV15
J: TRBJ1-2
DNA: TGTGCCACCAGCAGACCCGGGACGGTAAACTATGGCTACACCTTC
CDR3: CATSRPGTVNYGYTF